The 10 T cell receptor beta chains below were found in one sample sequenced in a study of cytomegalovirus exposure and HLA in healthy donors. The PCR made use of 60 Vbeta and 13 Jbeta primers. TCRdb keeps only in-frame clones here, not all; method: immunoSEQ multiplex PCR. The table has 180,000 or so clones, 75% to 80% seen once. Sequencing input: PBMCs. All receptors come from a man between 50 and 59 years old in good health and CMV-seropositive.

V and J are TRBV4-3 and TRBJ1-4; TRBD1 might be the D (6 bases). The V end lost 4 bases, the J end lost 10 bases, and 22 bases lay between the germline ends. The germline V gene encodes CDR1 LGHNA and CDR2 YSLEER. The CDR3 runs 16 residues. The CDR3 protein is CASSRDTTGKIGKLFF. The CDR3 nucleotides are TGCGCCAGCAGCCGAGATACCACAGGGAAGATCGGAAAACTGTTTTTT.

The chain couples TRBV10-3 to TRBJ2-7; 8 positions agree with TRBD2. CDR3 length: 17 residues. CDR1 is ENHRY, CDR2 SYGVKD, per germline. Losses at the gene ends were 2 bases for V and 0 bases for J; bases not matched to a gene: 9. The CDR3 loop reads CAISEANLAGYSYEQYF. The CDR3 coding sequence is TGTGCCATCAGTGAGGCAAATTTAGCGGGGTACTCCTACGAGCAGTACTTC.

This CDR3 is CASGTPFPGDYGYTF. The CDR3 region has the DNA TGTGCCAGCGGAACGCCGTTCCCGGGGGACTATGGCTACACCTTC. The chain uses TRBV28 and TRBJ1-2; perhaps TRBD1 as D (5 bases). The CDR3 loop spans 15 amino acids. From germline, CDR1 is MDHEN and CDR2 SYDVKM. V lost 8 bases and J 3 bases, leaving 19 bases between the germline ends.

This chain connects TRBV7-2 to TRBJ2-7; 8 nucleotides line up with TRBD2. Trimming removed 0 bases from V and 1 base from J; junction bases left unmatched: 5. CDR3 length: 16 amino acids. The germline V gene has CDR1 SGHTA and CDR2 FQGNSA. In DNA, the CDR3 is TGTGCCAGCAGCTTAGCCGGGGGGGCAGGGTCCTACGAGCAGTACTTC. Its protein product is CASSLAGGAGSYEQYF.

CDR3 bases: TGTGCCAGTAGTATGACTAGCGGCCGTGAGCAGTTCTTC. It yields the protein CASSMTSGREQFF. This rearrangement joins TRBV19 to TRBJ2-1; 9 bases map to TRBD2. Unmatched junction bases numbered 3, after V lost 3 bases and J lost 9 bases. This CDR3 has 13 amino acids. Germline V gene data show CDR1 as LNHDA and CDR2 as SQIVND (reference sequence).

Concerning this clone: Other DNA sequences in this specimen translate into the identical CDR3. The J gene is TRBJ2-4, the V gene TRBV13; 7 bases align to TRBD1. The CDR3 consists of 14 residues. Germline CDR1 reads PRHDT; CDR2 reads FYEKMQ (reference sequence). Unmatched junction bases numbered 5, after V lost 5 bases and J lost 4 bases. The CDR3 loop is CASSPGTEKNIQYF. CDR3 DNA: TGTGCCAGCAGCCCGGGGACAGAGAAAAACATTCAGTACTTC.

The rearrangement links TRBV30 to TRBJ1-6; the match to TRBD1 covers 7 bases. The trim removed 4 bases at V and 9 bases at J, leaving 6 bases unmatched. Germline V gene data show CDR1 as GTSNPN and CDR2 as SVGIG (reference sequence). The CDR3 spans 13 residues. The DNA for the CDR3 is TGTGCCTGGACGACAGGGTCAGTTTCACCCCTCCACTTT. Encoded protein: CAWTTGSVSPLHF. Supplemented by reference TRBV30 and TRBJ1-6, the full variable domain reads SQTIHQWPATLVQPVGSPLSLECTVEGTSNPNLYWYRQAAGRGLQLLFYSVGIGQISSEVPQNLSASRPQDRQFILSSKKLLLSDSGFYLCAWTTGSVSPLHFGNGTRLTVT.

This clone was detected once. The gene calls are TRBV5-4 and TRBJ2-5, with D maybe TRBD2 (5 bases). The V end lost 4 bases, the J end lost 0 bases, and 7 bases lay between the germline ends. This CDR3 comprises 13 residues. Looked up from germline, CDR1 is SGHNT and CDR2 is YYREEE (reference sequence). The DNA of the CDR3 is TGTGCCAGCAGCGGTAGCGACCAAGAGACCCAGTACTTC. Protein product: CASSGSDQETQYF.

This clone was observed a few times. The chain joins TRBV11-3 to TRBJ1-6; D gene ambiguous. With 3 bases removed from V and 7 bases from J, the gap between germline ends came to 7 bases. This CDR3 region has 13 residues. In germline, CDR1 is SGHNT, CDR2 YENEEA. DNA of the CDR3: TGTGCCAGCAGCTTGGGCCTGAATTCACCCCTCCACTTT. This codes for CASSLGLNSPLHF.

This chain connects TRBV23-1 to TRBJ1-2; D unclear. TRBV23-1 carries the ORF label, with uncertain function. The CDR3 is 16 residues long. Trimming shortened V by 2 bases and J by 8 bases, and 21 bases separated the two germline ends. CDR3 residues: CASSQLPGVLFAGYTF. The CDR3 nucleotides are TGCGCCAGCAGTCAACTCCCCGGGGTGCTTTTCGCCGGCTACACCTTC.